This is a list of T cell receptor beta chains from one sample in a study of blood T cell repertoires in COVID-19. Here immunoSEQ multiplex PCR was the method, and the copy in TCRdb shows in-frame clones only, minus some. The table includes roughly 30,000 clones, roughly 86% detected once. Sample: peripheral blood. These receptors were collected from a man aged 60 to 69 with COVID-19, enrolled during active disease. CDR3s include the opening cysteine and the closing phenylalanine or tryptophan. The D gene is left open where the match is weak. Expanded clones are given a class, and other clones once, few, many or no size at all.

TRBJ2-2,TRBV4-2,TRBD2,15,.,CASSQEGTRTGELFF,TGTGCCAGCAGCCAAGAGGGGACTAGGACCGGGGAGCTGTTTTTT
TRBJ2-1,TRBV9,.,12,.,CASDTGYNEQFF,TGTGCCAGCGATACAGGGTACAATGAGCAGTTCTTC
TRBJ1-6,TRBV30,TRBD1,13,few,CAWSATGGSPLHF,TGTGCCTGGAGTGCGACAGGGGGATCACCCCTCCACTTT
TRBJ1-1,TRBV7-2,.,14,.,CASSLSRMNTEAFF,TGTGCCAGCAGCTTAAGTAGAATGAACACTGAAGCTTTCTTT
TRBJ2-5,TRBV24-1,TRBD1,14,.,CATSVDRVGETQYF,TGTGCCACCAGTGTGGACAGGGTGGGGGAGACCCAGTACTTC
TRBJ2-5,TRBV20-1,.,12,once,CSASKGRETQYF,TGCAGTGCTAGTAAGGGGCGGGAGACCCAGTACTTC
TRBJ1-5,TRBV28,TRBD1,15,.,CASSLGKQGHQPQHF,TGTGCCAGCAGTTTAGGAAAACAGGGGCATCAGCCCCAGCATTTT
TRBJ1-1,TRBV5-1,.,15,.,CASSLASGMNTEAFF,TGCGCCAGCAGCTTGGCTAGCGGCATGAACACTGAAGCTTTCTTT
TRBJ2-3,TRBV5-1,TRBD2,18,.,CASSSGTSGRSSTDTQYF,TGCGCCAGCAGCTCCGGGACTAGCGGGAGGAGTAGCACAGATACGCAGTATTTT
TRBJ1-5,TRBV10-2,TRBD1,12,.,CATGTGNQPQHF,TGCGCCACCGGGACAGGCAATCAGCCCCAGCATTTT
TRBJ2-7,TRBV24-1,.,12,.,CATSDLGYEQYF,TGTGCCACCAGTGACCTCGGGTACGAGCAGTACTTC
TRBJ2-7,TRBV28,.,13,.,CASVGRGSYEQYF,TGTGCCAGCGTCGGGCGGGGTTCCTACGAGCAGTACTTC
TRBJ2-1,TRBV11-2,.,18,.,CASSLRTANPSSYNEQFF,TGTGCCAGCAGCTTAAGAACAGCCAACCCGAGCTCCTACAATGAGCAGTTCTTC
TRBJ1-5,TRBV5-8,.,16,.,CASSRGGLGSNQPQHF,TGTGCCAGCAGCCGGGGGGGGTTAGGCAGCAATCAGCCCCAGCATTTT
TRBJ2-2,TRBV13,TRBD1,18,few,CASSLGLRTGVGTGELFF,TGTGCCAGCAGCTTAGGATTGAGGACAGGGGTAGGAACCGGGGAGCTGTTTTTT
TRBJ1-3,TRBV9,.,16,once,CASSVVAGRDGNTIYF,TGTGCCAGCAGCGTAGTCGCTGGGAGAGATGGAAACACCATATATTTT
TRBJ2-7,TRBV5-4,.,15,.,CASSLAGGGSYEQYF,TGTGCCAGCAGCTTGGCAGGGGGAGGCTCCTACGAGCAGTACTTC
TRBJ2-1,TRBV7-2,TRBD2,16,.,CASSAGGSTSYNEQFF,TGTGCCAGCAGCGCGGGAGGGAGTACCTCCTACAATGAGCAGTTCTTC
TRBJ2-1,TRBV5-1,.,13,.,CASSSAPGNEQFF,TGCGCCAGCAGTTCGGCCCCGGGGAATGAGCAGTTCTTC
TRBJ1-1,TRBV19,.,15,.,CASSTQDKANTEAFF,TGTGCCAGTAGTACCCAGGACAAAGCGAACACTGAAGCTTTCTTT
TRBJ1-2,TRBV28,TRBD1,14,.,CASSRRTGGRGYTF,TGTGCCAGCAGTCGGAGGACAGGGGGCCGGGGCTACACCTTC
TRBJ1-1,TRBV13,.,16,few,CASSLGRGGSYMEAFF,TGTGCCAGCAGCTTAGGCCGCGGGGGGTCGTATATGGAAGCTTTCTTT
TRBJ1-1,TRBV5-6,.,14,few,CASSLVVRGTEAFF,TGTGCCAGCAGCTTGGTAGTCAGGGGCACTGAAGCTTTCTTT
TRBJ2-1,TRBV10-3,.,11,.,CAINNDNEQFF,TGTGCCATCAATAATGACAATGAGCAGTTCTTC
TRBJ2-7,TRBV5-1,TRBD1,15,.,CASTPSGQGAREQYF,TGCGCCAGCACCCCGTCGGGACAGGGGGCTCGGGAGCAGTACTTC
TRBJ2-1,TRBV6-6,.,15,.,CASSYPAGSYNEQFF,TGTGCCAGCAGTTACCCGGCGGGTTCCTACAATGAGCAGTTCTTC
TRBJ2-1,TRBV7-3,TRBD1,18,.,CASSLTGSGDRGQKEQFF,TGTGCCAGCAGCTTAACGGGTAGCGGCGACAGGGGGCAGAAGGAGCAGTTCTTC
TRBJ1-1,TRBV25-1,.,14,.,CASSEYIRDTEAFF,TGTGCCAGCAGTGAATATATCCGCGACACTGAAGCTTTCTTT
TRBJ2-1,TRBV12-3/TRBV12-4,.,13,.,CASSFEGFHEQFF,TGTGCCAGCAGTTTTGAGGGATTCCATGAGCAGTTCTTC
TRBJ2-1,TRBV29-1,TRBD2,14,.,CSVRTSGTYYEQFF,TGCAGCGTGAGGACTAGCGGGACTTACTATGAGCAGTTCTTC
TRBJ2-5,TRBV28,TRBD1,12,once,CASRTGQETQYF,TGTGCCAGCCGGACAGGGCAAGAGACCCAGTACTTC
TRBJ2-7,TRBV28,TRBD1,17,.,CASSSRDRGARSAEQYF,TGTGCCAGCAGTTCCCGGGACAGGGGCGCACGAAGCGCCGAGCAGTACTTC
TRBJ2-7,TRBV4-1,TRBD1,15,.,CASSPKTGQDYEQYF,TGCGCCAGCAGCCCCAAGACGGGACAGGACTACGAGCAGTACTTC
TRBJ2-1,TRBV19,TRBD1,18,.,CASSIRTGAGSSYNEQFF,TGTGCCAGTAGTATCCGGACAGGGGCGGGGAGCTCCTACAATGAGCAGTTCTTC
TRBJ1-5,TRBV15,.,13,.,CATSSLVGQPQHF,TGTGCCACCAGCAGTCTGGTGGGCCAGCCCCAGCATTTT
TRBJ1-2,TRBV4-3,TRBD1,14,.,CASSQEIGTDGYTF,TGCGCCAGCAGCCAAGAAATCGGGACAGATGGCTACACCTTC
TRBJ1-1,TRBV19,.,14,.,CASSSNLGDTEAFF,TGTGCCAGTAGTTCCAACTTAGGAGACACTGAAGCTTTCTTT
TRBJ1-4,TRBV7-2,.,15,.,CASSRGTATNEKLFF,TGTGCCAGCAGCAGGGGAACAGCAACTAATGAAAAACTGTTTTTT
TRBJ1-1,TRBV4-2,TRBD1,11,.,CASSQGQGLEF,TGTGCCAGCAGCCAGGGACAGGGCCTAGAATTT
TRBJ1-1,TRBV4-3,.,12,.,CASSQEQGTAFF,TGCGCCAGCAGCCAAGAACAGGGAACCGCTTTCTTT
TRBJ1-5,TRBV3-1/TRBV3-2,.,13,.,CASSQSENQPQHF,TGTGCCAGCAGCCAAAGCGAAAATCAGCCCCAGCATTTT
TRBJ2-5,TRBV9,TRBD1,13,.,CASSRQGSETQYF,TGTGCCAGCAGTCGACAGGGGTCAGAGACCCAGTACTTC
TRBJ2-1,TRBV13,.,14,.,CASSLGHLGNEQFF,TGTGCCAGCAGCTTAGGGCACCTCGGCAATGAGCAGTTCTTC
TRBJ1-6,TRBV2,TRBD1,13,.,CASSTGPNSPLHF,TGTGCCAGCTCGACAGGGCCCAATTCACCCCTCCACTTT
TRBJ2-7,TRBV5-4,TRBD1,15,.,CASSTPDRGGVEQYF,TGTGCCAGCAGCACTCCGGACAGGGGTGGGGTCGAGCAGTACTTC
TRBJ1-1,TRBV7-9,.,14,.,CASSLYRGTAEAFF,TGTGCCAGCAGCTTATATCGGGGAACCGCTGAAGCTTTCTTT
TRBJ2-3,TRBV29-1,.,15,.,CSVGRGGTSTDTQYF,TGCAGCGTTGGGAGAGGTGGGACTAGCACAGATACGCAGTATTTT
TRBJ2-2,TRBV6-2/TRBV6-3,.,15,.,CASSLPEVNTGELFF,TGTGCCAGCAGCCTTCCGGAGGTTAACACCGGGGAGCTGTTTTTT
TRBJ1-5,TRBV19,.,14,.,CASREKQWDQPQHF,TGTGCCAGTAGGGAAAAACAGTGGGATCAGCCCCAGCATTTT
TRBJ2-6,TRBV27,.,16,once,CASTEQATTGANVLTF,TGTGCCAGCACGGAACAGGCTACCACTGGGGCCAACGTCCTGACTTTC
TRBJ2-7,TRBV28,.,15,.,CASSFGVLYGTEQYF,TGTGCCAGCAGTTTTGGAGTTTTATACGGTACCGAGCAGTACTTC
TRBJ2-4,TRBV19,.,17,.,CASSTQGRGLAKNIQYF,TGTGCCAGTAGTACCCAGGGGCGGGGGCTAGCCAAAAACATTCAGTACTTC
TRBJ2-7,TRBV9,.,15,.,CASSLGLSETYEQYF,TGTGCCAGCAGCCTAGGACTATCCGAGACCTACGAGCAGTACTTC
TRBJ2-1,TRBV19,TRBD1,15,.,CASSIPGTAYNEQFF,TGTGCCAGTAGTATTCCCGGGACAGCCTACAATGAGCAGTTCTTC
TRBJ2-4,TRBV4-1,.,15,.,CASSQDAVAKNIQYF,TGCGCCAGCAGCCAAGACGCGGTAGCCAAAAACATTCAGTACTTC
TRBJ2-2,TRBV7-2,.,16,.,CASSPPQGRALGELFF,TGTGCCAGCAGCCCACCTCAGGGGCGTGCATTGGGGGAGCTGTTTTTT